This TCR beta chain was retrieved from a study of blood T cell repertoires in COVID-19. Study context: Acute and convalescent COVID-19 specimens originated in the United States, Italy and Spain. T cells, B-cell-depleted T cells, or PBMCs supplied cDNA or gDNA.

Trimming took 3 bases from V and 3 from J, leaving 14 bases between them. The germline gives CDR1 KGHDR, CDR2 SFDVKD. The CDR3 extends over 16 amino acids. Clones were sequenced by immunoSEQ multiplex PCR, and TCRdb holds only the in-frame ones, with some missing. The sample lists roughly 220,000 clones; 70% to 90% were seen once. This receptor was identified in a man aged 50 to 60 who had recovered from COVID-19. The chain carries TRBV24-1 and TRBJ2-4; weak D call: TRBD1 (5 bases). Material for sequencing was peripheral blood. CDR3 bases: TGTGCCACCAGTGATGGAGCCACAAGGGGCAAAAACATTCAGTACTTC. Its translation is CATSDGATRGKNIQYF.